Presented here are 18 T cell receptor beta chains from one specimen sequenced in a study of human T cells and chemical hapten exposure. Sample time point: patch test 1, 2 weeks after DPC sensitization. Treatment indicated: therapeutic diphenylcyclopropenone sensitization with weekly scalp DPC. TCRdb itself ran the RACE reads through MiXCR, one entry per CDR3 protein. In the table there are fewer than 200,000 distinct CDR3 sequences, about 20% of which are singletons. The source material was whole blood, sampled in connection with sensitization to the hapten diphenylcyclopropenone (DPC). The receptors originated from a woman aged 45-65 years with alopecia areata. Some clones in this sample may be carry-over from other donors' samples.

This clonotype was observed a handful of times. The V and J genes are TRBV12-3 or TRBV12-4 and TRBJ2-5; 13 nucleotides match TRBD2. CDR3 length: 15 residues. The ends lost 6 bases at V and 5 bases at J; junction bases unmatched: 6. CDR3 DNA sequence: TGTGCCAGCAGATGGGGACTAGCGGGATCGGAGACCCAGTACTTC. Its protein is CASRWGLAGSETQYF.

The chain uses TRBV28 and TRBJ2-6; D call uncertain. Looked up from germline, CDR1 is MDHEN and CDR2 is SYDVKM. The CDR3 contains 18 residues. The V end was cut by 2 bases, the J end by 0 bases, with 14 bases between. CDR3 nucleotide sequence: TGTGCCAGCAGTTTACTCCAGTGGAAACGCTCTGGGGCCAACGTCCTGACTTTC. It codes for CASSLLQWKRSGANVLTF.

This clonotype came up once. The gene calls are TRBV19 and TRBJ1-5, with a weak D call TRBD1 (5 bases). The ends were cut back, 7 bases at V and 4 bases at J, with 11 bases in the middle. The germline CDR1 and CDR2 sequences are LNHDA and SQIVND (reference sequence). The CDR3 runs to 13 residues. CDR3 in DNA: TGTGCCAGTACCCCGCGGGGGAATCAGCCCCAGCATTTT. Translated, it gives CASTPRGNQPQHF.

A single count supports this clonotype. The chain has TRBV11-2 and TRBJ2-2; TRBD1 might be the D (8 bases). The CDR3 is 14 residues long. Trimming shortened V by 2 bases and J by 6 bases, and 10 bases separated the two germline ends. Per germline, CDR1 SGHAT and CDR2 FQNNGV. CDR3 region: CASSLTGGAGELFF. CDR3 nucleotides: TGTGCCAGCAGCTTAACAGGGGGGGCCGGGGAGCTGTTTTTT.

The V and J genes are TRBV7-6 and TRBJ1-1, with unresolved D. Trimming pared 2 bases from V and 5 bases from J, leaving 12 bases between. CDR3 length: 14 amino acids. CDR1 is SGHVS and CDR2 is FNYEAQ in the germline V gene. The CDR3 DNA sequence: TGTGCCAGCAGCTTAACTTACAGCAGAACTGAAGCTTTCTTT. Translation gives CASSLTYSRTEAFF.

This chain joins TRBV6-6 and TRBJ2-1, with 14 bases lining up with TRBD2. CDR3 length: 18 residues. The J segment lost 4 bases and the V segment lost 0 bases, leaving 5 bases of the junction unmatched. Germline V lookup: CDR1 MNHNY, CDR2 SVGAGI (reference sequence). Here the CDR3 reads CASSYSTSGRGSYNEQFF. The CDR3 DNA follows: TGTGCCAGCAGTTACTCGACTAGCGGGAGGGGATCGTACAATGAGCAGTTCTTC.

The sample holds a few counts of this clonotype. The CDR3 spells CASSRGAGEKLFF. Written as DNA, the CDR3 is TGTGCCAGCAGTCGGGGGGCAGGTGAAAAACTGTTTTTT. V gene TRBV7-2 combines with J gene TRBJ1-4; possibly TRBD1 for D (6 bases). V was trimmed by 6 bases and J by 7 bases, leaving 12 bases between them. CDR3 length: 13 amino acids. Looked up from germline, CDR1 is SGHTA and CDR2 is FQGNSA. Based on the CDR3 plus reference TRBV7-2 and TRBJ1-4, the full variable domain is GAGVSQSPSNKVTEKGKDVELRCDPISGHTALYWYRQSLGQGLEFLIYFQGNSAPDKSGLPSDRFSAERTGGSVSTLTIQRTQQEDSAVYLCASSRGAGEKLFFGSGTQLSVL.

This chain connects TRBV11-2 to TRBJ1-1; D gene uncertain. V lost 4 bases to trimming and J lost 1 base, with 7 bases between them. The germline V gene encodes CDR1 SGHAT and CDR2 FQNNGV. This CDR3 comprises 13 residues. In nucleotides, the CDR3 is TGTGCCAGCAGCTCGGACCCGAACACTGAAGCTTTCTTT. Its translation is CASSSDPNTEAFF.

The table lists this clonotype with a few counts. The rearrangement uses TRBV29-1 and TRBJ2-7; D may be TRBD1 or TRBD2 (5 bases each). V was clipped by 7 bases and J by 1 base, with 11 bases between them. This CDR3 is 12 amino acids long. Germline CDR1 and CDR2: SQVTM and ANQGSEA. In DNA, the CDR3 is TGCAGCGCCAAGAGGGGTTCCTACGAGCAGTACTTC. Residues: CSAKRGSYEQYF.

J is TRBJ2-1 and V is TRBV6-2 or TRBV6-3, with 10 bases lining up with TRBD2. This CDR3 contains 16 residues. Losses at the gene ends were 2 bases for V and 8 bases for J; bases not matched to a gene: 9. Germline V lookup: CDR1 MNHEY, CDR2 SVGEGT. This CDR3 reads CASSYSGRAPRDEQFF. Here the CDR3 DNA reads TGTGCCAGCAGTTACAGCGGGAGGGCCCCACGGGATGAGCAGTTCTTC.

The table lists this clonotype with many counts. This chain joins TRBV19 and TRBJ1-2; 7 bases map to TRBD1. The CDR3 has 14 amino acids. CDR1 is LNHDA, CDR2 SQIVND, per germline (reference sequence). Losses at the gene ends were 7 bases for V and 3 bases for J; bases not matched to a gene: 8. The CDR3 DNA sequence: TGTGCCAGTACCCACAGGGGCCGGGACTATGGCTACACCTTC. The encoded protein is CASTHRGRDYGYTF. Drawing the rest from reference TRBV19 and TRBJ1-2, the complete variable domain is DGGITQSPKYLFRKEGQNVTLSCEQNLNHDAMYWYRQDPGQGLRLIYYSQIVNDFQKGDIAEGYSVSREKKESFPLTVTSAQKNPTAFYLCASTHRGRDYGYTFGSGTRLTVV.

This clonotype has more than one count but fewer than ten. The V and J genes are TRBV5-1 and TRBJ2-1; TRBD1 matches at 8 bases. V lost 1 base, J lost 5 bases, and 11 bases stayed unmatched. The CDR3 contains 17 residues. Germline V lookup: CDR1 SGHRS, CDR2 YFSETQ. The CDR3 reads CASSLHRTGSSDNEQFF. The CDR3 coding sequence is TGCGCCAGCAGCTTGCATCGGACAGGGTCAAGCGACAATGAGCAGTTCTTC. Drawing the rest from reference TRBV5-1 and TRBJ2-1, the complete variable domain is KAGVTQTPRYLIKTRGQQVTLSCSPISGHRSVSWYQQTPGQGLQFLFEYFSETQRNKGNFPGRFSGRQFSNSRSEMNVSTLELGDSALYLCASSLHRTGSSDNEQFFGPGTRLTVL.

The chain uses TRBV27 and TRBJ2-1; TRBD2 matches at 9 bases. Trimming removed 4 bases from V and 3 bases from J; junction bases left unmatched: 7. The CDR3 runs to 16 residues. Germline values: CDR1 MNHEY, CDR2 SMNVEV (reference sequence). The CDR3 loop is CASSSLAGAGYNEQFF. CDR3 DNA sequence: TGTGCCAGCAGTTCGTTAGCGGGAGCGGGCTACAATGAGCAGTTCTTC.

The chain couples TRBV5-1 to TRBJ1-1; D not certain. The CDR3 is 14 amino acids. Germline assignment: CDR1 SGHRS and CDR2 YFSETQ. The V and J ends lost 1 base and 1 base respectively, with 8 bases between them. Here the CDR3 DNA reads TGCGCCAGCAGCTTGAGGTCCGGGAACACTGAAGCTTTCTTT. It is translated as CASSLRSGNTEAFF.

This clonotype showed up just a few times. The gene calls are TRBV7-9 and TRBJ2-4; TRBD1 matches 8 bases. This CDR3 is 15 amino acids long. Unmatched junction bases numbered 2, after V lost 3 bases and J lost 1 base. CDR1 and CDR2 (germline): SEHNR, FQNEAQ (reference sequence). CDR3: CASSFRQGAKNIQYF. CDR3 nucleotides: TGTGCCAGCAGCTTCAGACAGGGGGCCAAAAACATTCAGTACTTC.

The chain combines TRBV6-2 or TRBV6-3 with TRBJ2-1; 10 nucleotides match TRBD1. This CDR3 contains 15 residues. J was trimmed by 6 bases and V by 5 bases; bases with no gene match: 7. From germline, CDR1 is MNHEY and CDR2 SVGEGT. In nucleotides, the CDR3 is TGTGCCAGCAGTAAGACAGGGGGCCTGTCCAATGAGCAGTTCTTC. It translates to CASSKTGGLSNEQFF.

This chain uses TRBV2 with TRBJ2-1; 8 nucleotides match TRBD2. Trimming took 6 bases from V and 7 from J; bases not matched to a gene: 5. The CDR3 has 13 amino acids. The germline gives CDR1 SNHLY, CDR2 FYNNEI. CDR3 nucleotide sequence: TGTGCCAGCAGGCGGGAGGCGAAGAATGAGCAGTTCTTC. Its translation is CASRREAKNEQFF.

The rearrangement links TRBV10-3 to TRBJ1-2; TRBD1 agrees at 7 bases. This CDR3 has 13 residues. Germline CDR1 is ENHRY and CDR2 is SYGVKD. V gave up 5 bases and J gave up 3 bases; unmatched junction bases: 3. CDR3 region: CAISPGTDYGYTF. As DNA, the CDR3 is TGTGCCATCAGTCCCGGGACAGACTATGGCTACACCTTC.